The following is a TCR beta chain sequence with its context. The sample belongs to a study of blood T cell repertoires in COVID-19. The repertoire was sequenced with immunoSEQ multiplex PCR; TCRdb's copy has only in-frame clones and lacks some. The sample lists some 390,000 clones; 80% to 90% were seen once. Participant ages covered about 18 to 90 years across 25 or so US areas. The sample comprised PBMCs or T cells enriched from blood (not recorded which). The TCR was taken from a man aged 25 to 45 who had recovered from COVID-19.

CDR3 protein: CASSQESLAGFTDTQYF. In nucleotides, the CDR3 is TGCGCCAGCAGCCAAGAGAGCCTAGCGGGCTTCACAGATACGCAGTATTTT. J is TRBJ2-3 and V is TRBV4-1; TRBD2 agrees at 8 bases. Germline V gene sequence: CDR1 MGHRA, CDR2 YSYEKL. Unmatched junction bases numbered 7, after V lost 0 bases and J lost 2 bases. This CDR3 has 17 residues.